What follows is one TCR beta chain and its context. The antigen remains undetermined. V gave up 4 bases and J gave up 1 base, with 12 bases separating them. The CDR3 consists of 14 residues. Germline V gene lookup returns CDR1 SGHRS and CDR2 YFSETQ. The data are from a study of cytotoxic CD8 clonotypes in ibrutinib-treated CLL. The wider study: After median approximately 6 years, roughly 15 stayed in remission, about 12 progressed; responses roughly 25 partial, 2 complete.

Notes on the study in general: At ibrutinib response, clonality increased, and at progression it declined back toward baseline.

The sequencing depth, 1 in 200,000 to 1 in 1 million T cells, was the target. Data came from immunoSEQ multiplex PCR; TCRdb stores just in-frame clones and leaves some out. The sample holds about 250,000 clones, less than 75% seen once. The rearrangement uses TRBV5-1 and TRBJ2-7; a possible D gene is TRBD1 (5 bases). Sequences were derived from PBMCs, sampled after 24 months of ibrutinib treatment. The clonotype originates from a human donor with chronic lymphocytic leukemia. The CDR3 DNA is TGCGCCAGCAGCGGAACGACAGCTTCCTACGAGCAGTACTTC. As protein: CASSGTTASYEQYF.